The next 22 T cell receptor beta chains were all read from a single sample in a study of blood T cell repertoires in COVID-19. Libraries were prepared by immunoSEQ multiplex PCR; TCRdb keeps only in-frame clonotypes and omits some of them. The table lists some 250,000 clones, more than 70% of them singletons. The specimen was peripheral blood. Receptors originate from an elderly man with acute or convalescent COVID-19.

V gene TRBV19 combines with J gene TRBJ2-3; D is ambiguous. Germline V gene data show CDR1 as LNHDA and CDR2 as SQIVND (reference sequence). The CDR3 extends over 12 amino acids. Deletions cut 3 bases from V and 2 bases from J, with 3 bases between. Written as DNA, the CDR3 is TGTGCCAGTAGTATCTACACAGATACGCAGTATTTT. Protein: CASSIYTDTQYF.

There are a few counts of this clone. The gene calls are TRBV2 and TRBJ2-7; 7 nucleotides match TRBD1. With V trimmed by 4 bases and J by 5 bases, 5 bases remained unmatched. Germline CDR1 and CDR2: SNHLY and FYNNEI. CDR3 size: 13 residues. The CDR3 protein is CASSVGTVDEQYF. CDR3 nucleotides: TGTGCCAGCAGTGTAGGGACAGTAGACGAGCAGTACTTC.

Here the CDR3 reads CASRGQGFNYGYTF. Written as DNA, the CDR3 is TGTGCCAGCAGGGGACAGGGCTTTAACTATGGCTACACCTTC. The rearrangement joins TRBV28 to TRBJ1-2; 9 bases line up with TRBD1. With V trimmed by 6 bases and J by 1 base, 3 bases remained unmatched. This CDR3 has 14 amino acids. Germline-derived CDR1 and CDR2 are MDHEN and SYDVKM.

The chain carries TRBV21-1 and TRBJ2-7; the table's D call of TRBD2 was not tested on the DNA. TRBV21-1 is listed as a pseudogene. The CDR3 loop spans 16 amino acids. The CDR3 reads CASSKALAGAAYEQYF. The CDR3 nucleotides read TGTGCCAGCAGCAAAGCGCTAGCGGGAGCTGCCTACGAGCAGTACTTC.

The CDR3 loop is CASRQGGPGYTF. The CDR3 bases are TGTGCCAGTAGACAGGGTGGACCTGGCTACACCTTC. V usage is TRBV6-5 and J usage is TRBJ1-2; 7 bases map to TRBD1. The junction had 8 bases not matched to a gene; V was cut back by 9 bases and J by 7 bases. In germline, CDR1 is MNHEY, CDR2 SVGAGI. The CDR3 runs 12 residues.

The J gene is TRBJ1-2, the V gene TRBV6-2 or TRBV6-3; 8 positions agree with TRBD1. The junction had 5 bases not matched to a gene; V was cut back by 2 bases and J by 6 bases. The CDR3 spans 14 residues. The germline V gene has CDR1 MNHEY and CDR2 SVGEGT. In DNA, the CDR3 is TGTGCCAGCAGTTACACCGACAGGGGAAATGGCTACACCTTC. Its protein is CASSYTDRGNGYTF.

V gene TRBV27 combines with J gene TRBJ2-7, with 8 bases that match TRBD1. With 4 bases clipped from V and 4 bases from J, the junction kept 12 bases outside the gene matches. CDR1 and CDR2 (germline): MNHEY, SMNVEV (reference sequence). This CDR3 has 16 amino acids. CDR3 sequence reads: CASSSPRTGRIYEQYF. CDR3 DNA sequence: TGTGCCAGCAGTTCCCCTAGGACAGGGAGGATATACGAGCAGTACTTC.

The chain has TRBV7-3 and TRBJ2-1; TRBD1 is a possible D gene (6 bases). The V end was cut by 5 bases, the J end by 7 bases, with 18 bases between. The CDR3 spans 15 residues. The germline CDR1 and CDR2 sequences are SGHTA and FQGTGA. CDR3 sequence reads: CASSARPRTVNEQFF. The CDR3 DNA reads as TGTGCCAGCAGCGCCCGCCCTCGGACAGTTAATGAGCAGTTCTTC.

This rearrangement joins TRBV2 to TRBJ2-3, with 13 bases aligning to TRBD2. The CDR3 runs to 16 residues. CDR1 and CDR2 (germline): SNHLY, FYNNEI. V dropped 6 bases and J dropped 5; count of bases not matched to a gene: 8. The CDR3 nucleotides read TGTGCCAGCAGAGCTGGGACTAGCGGGAATTTAGATACGCAGTATTTT. Its translation: CASRAGTSGNLDTQYF.

The rearrangement links TRBV11-2 to TRBJ2-3; TRBD1 matches at 11 bases. CDR3 length equals 17 residues. The V segment lost 4 bases and the J segment 4 bases; nucleotides outside the gene matches: 10. The germline V gene has CDR1 SGHAT and CDR2 FQNNGV. CDR3 coding DNA: TGTGCCAGCAGCTCCTTTCCGGGACAGGGGGTCCCAGATACGCAGTATTTT. Translating it yields CASSSFPGQGVPDTQYF.

The chain couples TRBV6-1 to TRBJ2-2; TRBD2 matches at 14 bases. The trim removed 4 bases at V and 9 bases at J, leaving 7 bases unmatched. This CDR3 contains 16 residues. CDR1 is MNHNS and CDR2 is SASEGT in the germline V gene. Written as DNA, the CDR3 is TGTGCCAGCAGTGGAACGACTAGCGGGAGGGCCTGGGAGCTGTTTTTT. This gives the protein CASSGTTSGRAWELFF.

The chain carries TRBV6-5 and TRBJ2-1; 10 nucleotides line up with TRBD1. The V gene's germline CDR1 is MNHEY and CDR2 SVGAGI. The junction had 9 bases not matched to a gene; V was cut back by 6 bases and J by 7 bases. The CDR3 covers 15 residues. In DNA, the CDR3 is TGTGCCAGCAGGGGGGACAGGGGTTATCAGAATGAGCAGTTCTTC. Translated: CASRGDRGYQNEQFF.

The genes are TRBV28 and TRBJ2-1; D uncertain. Trimming shortened V by 2 bases and J by 5 bases, and 25 bases separated the two germline ends. Germline CDR1 and CDR2: MDHEN and SYDVKM. The CDR3 runs 19 residues. The CDR3 sequence: CASSLVNLRRRLLNNEQFF. The CDR3 DNA follows: TGTGCCAGCAGTTTAGTGAACTTACGTAGGAGATTACTCAACAATGAGCAGTTCTTC.

The V and J genes are TRBV6-1 and TRBJ2-7; the match to TRBD2 covers 7 bases. V lost 3 bases to trimming and J lost 4 bases; unmatched junction nucleotides: 15. The CDR3 has 17 residues. CDR1 is MNHNS, CDR2 SASEGT, per germline. The CDR3 protein is CASSDPRYSGISYEQYF. In DNA form, the CDR3 reads TGTGCCAGCAGTGACCCTCGGTACAGCGGGATCTCTTACGAGCAGTACTTC.

V gene TRBV7-3 combines with J gene TRBJ2-1; 9 bases are a match to TRBD2. In germline, CDR1 is SGHTA, CDR2 FQGTGA. This CDR3 comprises 16 residues. Unmatched junction bases numbered 5, after V lost 2 bases and J lost 3 bases. This CDR3 reads CASSLFGGRDYNEQFF. CDR3 DNA: TGTGCCAGCAGCTTATTTGGCGGGAGGGACTACAATGAGCAGTTCTTC.

A few counts support this clone. The V call is TRBV5-1, the J call TRBJ1-1; perhaps TRBD1 as D (5 bases). Between the trimmed V and J ends, which lost 7 bases and 3 bases, there was a span of 16 bases. The CDR3 runs 14 residues. Germline CDR1 reads SGHRS; CDR2 reads YFSETQ. Here the CDR3 DNA reads TGCGCCAGCCGATTTCAGGGATTCCACACTGAAGCTTTCTTT. Translating it yields CASRFQGFHTEAFF. The full variable domain, with the rest looked up from reference TRBV5-1 and TRBJ1-1, is KAGVTQTPRYLIKTRGQQVTLSCSPISGHRSVSWYQQTPGQGLQFLFEYFSETQRNKGNFPGRFSGRQFSNSRSEMNVSTLELGDSALYLCASRFQGFHTEAFFGQGTRLTVV.

The gene calls are TRBV19 and TRBJ1-2; 10 bases map to TRBD1. The CDR3 covers 15 residues. Looked up from germline, CDR1 is LNHDA and CDR2 is SQIVND (reference sequence). J gave up 2 bases and V 5 bases, and 5 bases lay outside the gene matches. DNA for the CDR3: TGTGCCAGTAGTGATCCGGGACAGGGGAACTATGGCTACACCTTC. This gives the protein CASSDPGQGNYGYTF.

This chain joins TRBV14 and TRBJ1-6, with a tentative D call TRBD1 (5 bases). V was shortened by 6 bases and J by 14 bases, with 14 bases between the two germline ends. Germline V gives CDR1 SGHDN, CDR2 FVKESK. This CDR3 is built from 12 residues. The DNA of the CDR3 is TGTGCCAGCAGTCCCGGAGGAGGGGCCCTCCACTTT. This translates into CASSPGGGALHF.

V and J are TRBV18 and TRBJ2-5, with D hard to call. The V and J ends lost 3 bases and 2 bases respectively, with 13 bases between them. The CDR3 contains 15 residues. Germline V lookup: CDR1 KGHSH, CDR2 LQKENI. The CDR3 DNA is TGTGCCAGCTCACCCCTTAGCAGTCGGCAAGAGACCCAGTACTTC. Protein product: CASSPLSSRQETQYF.

The chain links TRBV29-1 to TRBJ2-3; the D is unclear. The length of the CDR3 is 14 residues. Germline V CDR1 and CDR2: SQVTM, ANQGSEA. V lost 1 base to trimming and J lost 2 bases, with 10 bases between them. In DNA form, the CDR3 reads TGCAGCGTTGAAGCTAGGCTACACACAGATACGCAGTATTTT. This sequence encodes CSVEARLHTDTQYF.

The genes are TRBV7-9 and TRBJ2-7; D is uncertain. The germline gives CDR1 SEHNR, CDR2 FQNEAQ (reference sequence). CDR3 size: 12 residues. V dropped 2 bases and J dropped 6 bases, with 8 bases sitting between them. The CDR3 spells CASSLNSGEQYF. DNA for the CDR3: TGTGCCAGCAGCTTAAATTCAGGCGAGCAGTACTTC.

The chain employs TRBV28 and TRBJ2-1; 10 bases fit TRBD2. Germline V gene lookup returns CDR1 MDHEN and CDR2 SYDVKM. After removal of 2 bases from V and 3 bases from J, the junction contained 7 bases not matched to a gene. The CDR3 has 17 amino acids. The CDR3 sequence is CASSLGLAGDLYNEQFF. In DNA form, the CDR3 reads TGTGCCAGCAGTTTAGGGCTAGCGGGGGACCTCTACAATGAGCAGTTCTTC.